These T cell receptor beta chains were read from a single sample in a study of technical replicates of blood from four donors. Using immunoSEQ multiplex PCR, the repertoire was profiled, and TCRdb retains in-frame clones only, with some absent. The table has tens of thousands of clones, just under 95% seen once. The sequenced sample consisted of T cells isolated from PBMCs. These receptors all stem from a human donor in good health. The CDR3 runs from the conserved cysteine through the conserved F or W. A D gene is named only where the DNA matches it firmly. Size tells how often a clone was seen (once, few, many) or the class of an expanded clone, and some rows leave it out.

CDR3 DNA: TGTGCCAGCAGTAAATTGACAGCTACTAGCACAGATACGCAGTATTTT; CDR3 protein: CASSKLTATSTDTQYF; J gene: TRBJ2-3; D gene: -; clone size: -; V gene: TRBV27
CDR3 DNA: TGTGCCAGCTCACTGTCAGGGGGCGTCAGCGGGGAGCTGTTTTTT; CDR3 protein: CASSLSGGVSGELFF; J gene: TRBJ2-2; D gene: TRBD1; clone size: -; V gene: TRBV18
CDR3 DNA: TGTGCCAGCAGCTTAGGAGGGGGCCTACCCTACAATGAGCAGTTCTTC; CDR3 protein: CASSLGGGLPYNEQFF; J gene: TRBJ2-1; D gene: TRBD1; clone size: -; V gene: TRBV13
CDR3 DNA: TGTGCCAGCAGCGTACAAAATACAGATACGCAGTATTTT; CDR3 protein: CASSVQNTDTQYF; J gene: TRBJ2-3; D gene: -; clone size: -; V gene: TRBV9
CDR3 DNA: TGTGCCAGCAGCCAGTCGACAGCGAACGAGCAGTACTTC; CDR3 protein: CASSQSTANEQYF; J gene: TRBJ2-7; D gene: -; clone size: once; V gene: TRBV14
CDR3 DNA: TGTGCCAGCGGCGACAGGACAACTAATGAAAAACTGTTTTTT; CDR3 protein: CASGDRTTNEKLFF; J gene: TRBJ1-4; D gene: -; clone size: -; V gene: TRBV7-6
CDR3 DNA: TGTGCCAGCAGTTACTCTCTCTTCTACGAGCAGTACTTC; CDR3 protein: CASSYSLFYEQYF; J gene: TRBJ2-7; D gene: -; clone size: -; V gene: TRBV6-6
CDR3 DNA: TGTGCCAGCAGCGAGCAGCGACAGACTAACTATGGCTACACCTTC; CDR3 protein: CASSEQRQTNYGYTF; J gene: TRBJ1-2; D gene: -; clone size: -; V gene: TRBV6-1
CDR3 DNA: TGTGCCAGCAGCTTAGCTTTAAACGAGCAGTACTTC; CDR3 protein: CASSLALNEQYF; J gene: TRBJ2-7; D gene: -; clone size: -; V gene: TRBV7-9
CDR3 DNA: TGTGCCAGCAGTCCCTCCTATAGCAATCAGCCCCAGCATTTT; CDR3 protein: CASSPSYSNQPQHF; J gene: TRBJ1-5; D gene: -; clone size: few; V gene: TRBV27
CDR3 DNA: TGCAGCGTCGCCACTAGCGGAACGAACACCGGGGAGCTGTTTTTT; CDR3 protein: CSVATSGTNTGELFF; J gene: TRBJ2-2; D gene: TRBD2; clone size: -; V gene: TRBV29-1
CDR3 DNA: TGTGCCAGCAGGGAAGGGGGGGTACCGTCACCCTACTATGGCTACACCTTC; CDR3 protein: CASREGGVPSPYYGYTF; J gene: TRBJ1-2; D gene: -; clone size: -; V gene: TRBV6-1
CDR3 DNA: TGCGCCAGCAGCTTGGGGGGCGGGGGGTTAAGCACAGATACGCAGTATTTT; CDR3 protein: CASSLGGGGLSTDTQYF; J gene: TRBJ2-3; D gene: TRBD2; clone size: -; V gene: TRBV5-1
CDR3 DNA: TGTGCCAGCAGCATTCGGGACAGTCCCTACGAGCAGTACTTC; CDR3 protein: CASSIRDSPYEQYF; J gene: TRBJ2-7; D gene: TRBD1; clone size: -; V gene: TRBV28
CDR3 DNA: TGTGCCATCAGTCAGGGGCGCGAGGATAATGAAAAACTGTTTTTT; CDR3 protein: CAISQGREDNEKLFF; J gene: TRBJ1-4; D gene: -; clone size: -; V gene: TRBV10-3
CDR3 DNA: TGTGCCTGGTCAAAGCGATACAATGAGCAGTTCTTC; CDR3 protein: CAWSKRYNEQFF; J gene: TRBJ2-1; D gene: -; clone size: -; V gene: TRBV30
CDR3 DNA: TGTGCCACCAAGCCGAATAGCTTGGCCGGCTTCGGGCCCCAGCATTTT; CDR3 protein: CATKPNSLAGFGPQHF; J gene: TRBJ1-5; D gene: -; clone size: -; V gene: TRBV28
CDR3 DNA: TGTGCCACCAGCTCGGTTCCAGGGGATGGCTACACCTTC; CDR3 protein: CATSSVPGDGYTF; J gene: TRBJ1-2; D gene: -; clone size: -; V gene: TRBV15
CDR3 DNA: TGTGCCAGCAGTGAATGGGCAGCATCAACCTACGAGCAGTACTTC; CDR3 protein: CASSEWAASTYEQYF; J gene: TRBJ2-7; D gene: -; clone size: -; V gene: TRBV6-1
CDR3 DNA: TGTGCCAGCAGCTCGCGGGAGGAGTCGGTCTACGAGCAGTACTTC; CDR3 protein: CASSSREESVYEQYF; J gene: TRBJ2-7; D gene: TRBD2; clone size: -; V gene: TRBV7-2
CDR3 DNA: TGTGCCAGCAGTGAGACTACAGGGGATCAGCCCCAGCATTTT; CDR3 protein: CASSETTGDQPQHF; J gene: TRBJ1-5; D gene: TRBD1; clone size: -; V gene: TRBV2
CDR3 DNA: TGTGCCAGCAGGAGAGATAGCAATCAGCCCCAGCATTTT; CDR3 protein: CASRRDSNQPQHF; J gene: TRBJ1-5; D gene: -; clone size: -; V gene: TRBV6-6
CDR3 DNA: TGTGCCAGCAGTTTAATTCTCCAGGGCGACTCACCCCTCCACTTT; CDR3 protein: CASSLILQGDSPLHF; J gene: TRBJ1-6; D gene: -; clone size: -; V gene: TRBV27
CDR3 DNA: TGTGCCAGCACCGTGACAGGGGCCCCTGAAGCTTTCTTT; CDR3 protein: CASTVTGAPEAFF; J gene: TRBJ1-1; D gene: TRBD1; clone size: -; V gene: TRBV28